The 10 T cell receptor beta chains below all came from one sample that was sequenced in a study of blood T cells in healthy people across ages. Then a second PCR, running about 6 to 11 cycles, was carried out with a sample-barcoded 5' primer and a J-beta primer mix. Each CDR3 protein gets one entry after TCRdb re-called the 5' RACE reads with MiXCR. The repertoire holds about 830,000 distinct CDR3 sequences, with approximately 59% as singletons. Sequencing input: blood. The receptors originated from a man aged 25-45 years in good health.

The chain recombines TRBV28 with TRBJ1-2, with TRBD1 matching over 10 bases. The CDR3 covers 16 residues. CDR1 is MDHEN and CDR2 is SYDVKM in the germline V gene. Trimming removed 3 bases from V and 2 bases from J; junction bases left unmatched: 6. The CDR3 DNA reads as TGTGCCAGCAGTTTTCTTGACAGGGGGCGGAACTATGGCTACACCTTC. Translation: CASSFLDRGRNYGYTF.

The chain is built from TRBV29-1 and TRBJ2-1; D is perhaps TRBD2 (5 bases). The V end lost 5 bases, the J end lost 2 bases, and 16 bases lay between the germline ends. Germline V CDR1 and CDR2: SQVTM, ANQGSEA. The CDR3 spans 15 residues. The CDR3 here is CSVYLLGAPYNEQFF. In DNA form, the CDR3 reads TGCAGCGTTTACCTTCTGGGAGCTCCCTACAATGAGCAGTTCTTC.

This chain joins TRBV4-3 and TRBJ2-2, with 7 bases fitting TRBD1. Losses at the gene ends were 5 bases for V and 0 bases for J; bases not matched to a gene: 3. CDR3 length: 15 amino acids. Germline V lookup: CDR1 LGHNA, CDR2 YSLEER. CDR3 coding DNA: TGCGCCAGCAGCATGGACAGGTCGAACACCGGGGAGCTGTTTTTT. Protein sequence: CASSMDRSNTGELFF.

V gene TRBV20-1 combines with J gene TRBJ2-1, with TRBD2 matching 9 bases. V shed 6 bases and J 5 bases; nucleotides not matched to a gene: 11. This CDR3 spans 15 amino acids. Germline assignment: CDR1 DFQATT and CDR2 SNEGSKA (reference sequence). CDR3: CSAINSRGGNNEQFF. The CDR3 DNA reads as TGCAGTGCGATCAATTCGCGGGGGGGCAACAATGAGCAGTTCTTC.

This clonotype came up a few times. The J gene is TRBJ2-7, the V gene TRBV12-3 or TRBV12-4, with 7 positions matching TRBD1. The assigned J gene may be wrong: the sequence end matches TRBJ2-5 better. CDR3 length: 15 residues. The CDR3 region has the DNA TGTGCCAGCACCCCTATGGCAGGGGGTGGTGAGACCCAGTACTTC. Amino acid sequence: CASTPMAGGGETQYF.

CDR3 residues: CSATGLGGSTDTQYF. The DNA for the CDR3 is TGCAGTGCTACCGGACTAGGGGGAAGCACAGATACGCAGTATTTT. The chain recombines TRBV20-1 with TRBJ2-3; TRBD2 is a possible D gene (7 bases). The V end lost 4 bases, the J end lost 0 bases, and 14 bases lay between the germline ends. The V gene's germline CDR1 is DFQATT and CDR2 SNEGSKA (reference sequence). CDR3 length equals 15 residues.

This clonotype was seen only a few times. J is TRBJ2-4 and V is TRBV10-3; 7 bases align to TRBD2. The V gene end was trimmed by 8 bases and the J gene end by 13 bases; junction bases not matched to a gene: 8. In germline, CDR1 is ENHRY, CDR2 SYGVKD. The CDR3 has 11 amino acids. The CDR3 here is CAISGEGKQYF. The DNA of the CDR3 is TGTGCCATCTCCGGGGAGGGGAAGCAGTACTTC.

The chain recombines TRBV3-1 with TRBJ2-7, with a tentative D call TRBD2 (6 bases). The length of the CDR3 is 13 residues. The V gene lost 3 bases and the J gene lost 3 bases, with 9 bases spanning the gap. Germline loops: CDR1 LGHDT, CDR2 YNNKEL (reference sequence). CDR3 amino acids: CASSQRGRYEQYF. DNA for the CDR3: TGTGCCAGCAGCCAGCGGGGTCGCTACGAGCAGTACTTC.

The gene calls are TRBV7-2 and TRBJ2-7, with 8 bases identical to TRBD2. Looked up from germline, CDR1 is SGHTA and CDR2 is FQGNSA. V lost 3 bases and J lost 1; bases outside the gene matches: 8. The CDR3 spans 16 residues. The CDR3 sequence: CASSLEAGDGSYEQYF. The CDR3 bases are TGTGCCAGCAGCTTGGAAGCGGGGGACGGTTCCTACGAGCAGTACTTC.

This clonotype was seen a handful of times. A read error may be the cause here, since a much bigger clone is one base away. This rearrangement joins TRBV20-1 to TRBJ2-5; D uncertain. The length of the CDR3 is 13 residues. V was trimmed by 0 bases and J by 11 bases, leaving 16 bases between them. Germline V gene sequence: CDR1 DFQATT, CDR2 SNEGSKA (reference sequence). Here the CDR3 reads CSARDWVDAEQYF. The DNA for the CDR3 is TGCAGTGCTAGAGATTGGGTGGATGCTGAGCAGTACTTC.